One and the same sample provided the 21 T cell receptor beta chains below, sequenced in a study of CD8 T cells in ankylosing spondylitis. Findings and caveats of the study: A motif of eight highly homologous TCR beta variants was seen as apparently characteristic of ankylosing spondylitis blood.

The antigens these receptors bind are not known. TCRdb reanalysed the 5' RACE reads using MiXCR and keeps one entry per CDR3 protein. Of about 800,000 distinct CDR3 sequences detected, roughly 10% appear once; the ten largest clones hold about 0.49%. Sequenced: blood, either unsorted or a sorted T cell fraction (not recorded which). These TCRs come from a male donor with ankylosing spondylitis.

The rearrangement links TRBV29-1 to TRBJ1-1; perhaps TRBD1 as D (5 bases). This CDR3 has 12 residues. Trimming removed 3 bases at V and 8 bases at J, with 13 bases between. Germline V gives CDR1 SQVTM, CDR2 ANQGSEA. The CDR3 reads CSVDVGYREAFF. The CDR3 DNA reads TGCAGCGTTGATGTGGGATACAGGGAAGCTTTCTTT.

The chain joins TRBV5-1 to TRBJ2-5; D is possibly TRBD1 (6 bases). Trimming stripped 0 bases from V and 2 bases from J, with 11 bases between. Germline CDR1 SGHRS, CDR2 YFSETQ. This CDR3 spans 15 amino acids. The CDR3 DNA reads TGCGCCAGCAGCTTGGGGTCAGGGGCTCAAGAGACCCAGTACTTC. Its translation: CASSLGSGAQETQYF.

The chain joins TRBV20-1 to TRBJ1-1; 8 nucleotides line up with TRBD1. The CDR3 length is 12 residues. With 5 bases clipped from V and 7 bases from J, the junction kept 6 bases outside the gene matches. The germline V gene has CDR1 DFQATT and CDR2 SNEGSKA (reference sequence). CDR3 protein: CSALQGADEAFF. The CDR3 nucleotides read TGCAGTGCTCTCCAGGGGGCGGATGAAGCTTTCTTT.

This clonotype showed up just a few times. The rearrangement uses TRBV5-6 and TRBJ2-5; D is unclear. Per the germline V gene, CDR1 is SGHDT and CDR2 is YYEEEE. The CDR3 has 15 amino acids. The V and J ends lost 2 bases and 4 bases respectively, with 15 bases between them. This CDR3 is CASSFVMVKGETQYF. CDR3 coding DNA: TGTGCCAGCAGCTTCGTGATGGTTAAGGGAGAGACCCAGTACTTC.

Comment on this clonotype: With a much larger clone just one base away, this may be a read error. CDR3: CASGTGRANDQFF. Here the CDR3 DNA reads TGTGCCAGCGGGACAGGGCGAGCCAATGACCAGTTCTTC. The rearrangement uses TRBV7-8 and TRBJ2-1; 9 bases agree with TRBD1. Germline loops: CDR1 SGHVS, CDR2 FQNEAQ. The CDR3 has 13 residues.

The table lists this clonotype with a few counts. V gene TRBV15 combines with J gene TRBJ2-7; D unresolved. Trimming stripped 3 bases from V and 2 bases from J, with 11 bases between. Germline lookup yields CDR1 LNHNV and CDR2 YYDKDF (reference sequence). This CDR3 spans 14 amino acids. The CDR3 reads CATSSFGRTYEQYF. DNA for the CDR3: TGTGCCACCAGCAGCTTCGGACGGACCTACGAGCAGTACTTC.

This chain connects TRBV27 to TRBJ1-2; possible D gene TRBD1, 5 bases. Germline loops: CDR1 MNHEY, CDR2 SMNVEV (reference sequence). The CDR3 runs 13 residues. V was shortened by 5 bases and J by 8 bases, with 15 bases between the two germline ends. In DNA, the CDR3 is TGTGCCAGCAGTCGCAGGGCTCTTGGGGGCTACACCTTC. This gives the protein CASSRRALGGYTF.

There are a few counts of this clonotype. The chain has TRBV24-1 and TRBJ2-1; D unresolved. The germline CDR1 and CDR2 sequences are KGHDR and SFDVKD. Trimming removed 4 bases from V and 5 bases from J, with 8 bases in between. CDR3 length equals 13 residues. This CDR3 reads CATSDNTDNEQFF. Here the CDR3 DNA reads TGTGCCACCAGTGACAACACTGACAATGAGCAGTTCTTC.

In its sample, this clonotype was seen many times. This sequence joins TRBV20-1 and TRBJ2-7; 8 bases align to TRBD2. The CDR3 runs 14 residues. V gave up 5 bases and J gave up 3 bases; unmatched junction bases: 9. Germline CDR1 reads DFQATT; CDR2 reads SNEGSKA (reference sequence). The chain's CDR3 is CSARKHGGGYEQYF. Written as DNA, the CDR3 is TGCAGTGCTCGCAAACACGGGGGGGGCTACGAGCAGTACTTC.

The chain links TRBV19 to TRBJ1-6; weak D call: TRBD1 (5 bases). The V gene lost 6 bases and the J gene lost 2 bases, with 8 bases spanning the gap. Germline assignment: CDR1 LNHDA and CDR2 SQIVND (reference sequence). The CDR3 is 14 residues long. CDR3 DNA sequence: TGTGCCAGTAGGGACATAGCCTATAATTCACCCCTCCACTTT. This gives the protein CASRDIAYNSPLHF.

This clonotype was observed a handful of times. Here the CDR3 DNA reads TGCAGTGCTAGATCGGGGGGCGGGATTGGGCTCGAGCAGTACTTC. It translates to CSARSGGGIGLEQYF. V is TRBV20-1 and J is TRBJ2-7; TRBD2 is a possible D gene (7 bases). The ends were cut back, 2 bases at V and 6 bases at J, with 20 bases in the middle. Germline CDR1 reads DFQATT; CDR2 reads SNEGSKA (reference sequence). The CDR3 has 15 residues.

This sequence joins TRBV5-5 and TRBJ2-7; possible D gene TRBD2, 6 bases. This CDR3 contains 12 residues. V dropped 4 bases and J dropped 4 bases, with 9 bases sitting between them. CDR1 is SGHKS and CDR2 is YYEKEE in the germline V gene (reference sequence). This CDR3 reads CASSMRGYEQYF. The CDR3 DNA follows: TGTGCCAGCAGCATGCGGGGATACGAGCAGTACTTC.

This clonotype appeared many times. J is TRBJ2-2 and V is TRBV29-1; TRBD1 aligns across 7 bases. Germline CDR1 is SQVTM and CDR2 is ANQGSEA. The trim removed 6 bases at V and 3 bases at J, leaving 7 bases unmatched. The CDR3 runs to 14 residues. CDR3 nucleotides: TGCAGCGTCGTGAAGCAGGGGGACACCGGGGAGCTGTTTTTT. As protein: CSVVKQGDTGELFF.

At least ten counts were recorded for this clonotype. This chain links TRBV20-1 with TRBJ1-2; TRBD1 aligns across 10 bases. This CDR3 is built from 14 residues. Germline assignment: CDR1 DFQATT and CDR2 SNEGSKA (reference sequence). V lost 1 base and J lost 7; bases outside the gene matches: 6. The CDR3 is CSARGDRGVTGYTF. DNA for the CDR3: TGCAGTGCTAGAGGGGACAGGGGAGTGACTGGCTACACCTTC.

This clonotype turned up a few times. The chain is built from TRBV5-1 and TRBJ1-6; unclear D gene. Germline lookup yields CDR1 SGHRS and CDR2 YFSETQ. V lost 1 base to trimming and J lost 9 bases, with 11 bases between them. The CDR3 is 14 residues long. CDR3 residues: CASSLSSFGSPLHF. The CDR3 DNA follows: TGCGCCAGCAGCTTGTCGTCATTTGGTTCACCCCTCCACTTT. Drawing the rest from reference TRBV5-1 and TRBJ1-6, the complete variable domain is KAGVTQTPRYLIKTRGQQVTLSCSPISGHRSVSWYQQTPGQGLQFLFEYFSETQRNKGNFPGRFSGRQFSNSRSEMNVSTLELGDSALYLCASSLSSFGSPLHFGNGTRLTVT.

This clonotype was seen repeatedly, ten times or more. The CDR3 spells CSSGPSGVAGGTQYF. The CDR3 region has the DNA TGCAGCTCCGGTCCTAGCGGGGTCGCCGGGGGGACCCAGTACTTC. This chain uses TRBV29-1 with TRBJ2-5, with 9 bases that match TRBD2. The ends lost 8 bases at V and 7 bases at J; junction bases unmatched: 17. The CDR3 sequence is 15 residues long. Per germline, CDR1 SQVTM and CDR2 ANQGSEA.

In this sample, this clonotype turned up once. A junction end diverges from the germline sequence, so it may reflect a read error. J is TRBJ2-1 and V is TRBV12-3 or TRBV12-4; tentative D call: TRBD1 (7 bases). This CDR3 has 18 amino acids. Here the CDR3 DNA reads TGTGCCCGCAGTTTAAGAAGTGGAGGGGGCCCGCTGAACAATGAGCAGTTCTTC. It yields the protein CARSLRSGGGPLNNEQFF.

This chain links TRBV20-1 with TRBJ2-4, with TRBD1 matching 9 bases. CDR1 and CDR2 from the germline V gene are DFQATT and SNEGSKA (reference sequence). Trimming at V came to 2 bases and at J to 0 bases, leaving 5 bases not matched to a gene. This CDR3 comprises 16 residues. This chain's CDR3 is CSARQQGAVAKNIQYF. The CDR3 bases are TGCAGTGCTAGACAACAGGGGGCGGTAGCCAAAAACATTCAGTACTTC.

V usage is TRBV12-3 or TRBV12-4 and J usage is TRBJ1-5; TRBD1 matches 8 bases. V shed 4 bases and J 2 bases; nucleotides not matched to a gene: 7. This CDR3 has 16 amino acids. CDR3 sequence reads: CASSYTAGGGNQPQHF. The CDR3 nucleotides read TGTGCCAGCAGTTACACAGCAGGGGGCGGCAATCAGCCCCAGCATTTT.

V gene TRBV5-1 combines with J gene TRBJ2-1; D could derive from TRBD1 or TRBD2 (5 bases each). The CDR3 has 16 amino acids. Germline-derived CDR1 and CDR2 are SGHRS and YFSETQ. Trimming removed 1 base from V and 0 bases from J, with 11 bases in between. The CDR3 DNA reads TGCGCCAGCAGCTTGCTCGGGGCCACCTCCTACAATGAGCAGTTCTTC. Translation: CASSLLGATSYNEQFF.

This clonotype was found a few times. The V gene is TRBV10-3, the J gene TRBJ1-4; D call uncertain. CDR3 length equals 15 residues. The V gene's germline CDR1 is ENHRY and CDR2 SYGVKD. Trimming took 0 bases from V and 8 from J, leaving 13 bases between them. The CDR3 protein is CAISESGRMMEKLFF. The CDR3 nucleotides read TGTGCCATCAGTGAGTCTGGCAGGATGATGGAAAAACTGTTTTTT.